This TCR beta chain was sequenced during a study of T-cell reconstitution after alpha-beta-depleted transplantation in children. This clonotype occurred many times. Unique molecular identifiers were incorporated into the prepared TCRbeta library. From the PCR reads, TCRdb called clonotypes with MiXCR, one entry per CDR3 protein. The profile shows 490,000 or so distinct CDR3 sequences, around 12% of them singletons. The clonotype originates from a human donor who donated a stem cell graft to a child with combined immunodeficiency. Sequenced here: PBMCs from the stem cell graft donor, sampled from the stem cell graft.

The chain's CDR3 is CSARDYLLAGVENEQFF. In nucleotides, the CDR3 is TGCAGTGCTAGAGATTACCTGCTAGCGGGAGTGGAGAATGAGCAGTTCTTC. This sequence joins TRBV20-1 and TRBJ2-1, with 10 nucleotides matching TRBD2. Germline V CDR1 and CDR2: DFQATT, SNEGSKA (reference sequence). V was pared by 0 bases and J by 7 bases, with 12 bases of the junction left unmatched. This CDR3 is built from 17 residues.